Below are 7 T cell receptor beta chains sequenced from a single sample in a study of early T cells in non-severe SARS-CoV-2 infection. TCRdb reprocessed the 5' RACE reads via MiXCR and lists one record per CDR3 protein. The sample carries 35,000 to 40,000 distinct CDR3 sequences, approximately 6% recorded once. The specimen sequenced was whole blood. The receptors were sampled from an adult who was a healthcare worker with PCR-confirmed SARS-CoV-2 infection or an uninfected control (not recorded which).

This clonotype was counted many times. This CDR3 is CASSLKLAGGPGELFF. The CDR3 region has the DNA TGTGCCAGCAGCCTCAAACTAGCGGGAGGACCCGGGGAGCTGTTTTTT. The chain combines TRBV3-1 with TRBJ2-2; 12 nucleotides agree with TRBD2. CDR3 length equals 16 residues. With 4 bases clipped from V and 6 bases from J, the junction kept 6 bases outside the gene matches. Germline CDR1 is LGHDT and CDR2 is YNNKEL (reference sequence).

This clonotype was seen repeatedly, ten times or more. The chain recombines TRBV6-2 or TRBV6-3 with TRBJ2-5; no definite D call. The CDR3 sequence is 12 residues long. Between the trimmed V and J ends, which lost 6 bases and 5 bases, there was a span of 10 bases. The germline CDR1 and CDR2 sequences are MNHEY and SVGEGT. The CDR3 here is CASSPSDETQYF. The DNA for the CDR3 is TGTGCCAGCAGCCCTAGTGATGAGACCCAGTACTTC.

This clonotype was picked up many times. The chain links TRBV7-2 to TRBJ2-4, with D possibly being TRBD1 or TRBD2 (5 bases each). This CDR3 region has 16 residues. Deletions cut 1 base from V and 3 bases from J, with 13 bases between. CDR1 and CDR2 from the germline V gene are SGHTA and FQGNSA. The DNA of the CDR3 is TGTGCCAGCAGCTTAGAATCTATGGGGGTCAAAAACATTCAGTACTTC. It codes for CASSLESMGVKNIQYF.

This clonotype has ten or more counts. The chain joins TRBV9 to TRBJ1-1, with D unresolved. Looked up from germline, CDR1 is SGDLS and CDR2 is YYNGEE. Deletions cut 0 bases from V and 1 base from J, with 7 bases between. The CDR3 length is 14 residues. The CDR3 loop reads CASSVAPGNTEAFF. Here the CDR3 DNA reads TGTGCCAGCAGCGTAGCGCCGGGGAACACTGAAGCTTTCTTT.

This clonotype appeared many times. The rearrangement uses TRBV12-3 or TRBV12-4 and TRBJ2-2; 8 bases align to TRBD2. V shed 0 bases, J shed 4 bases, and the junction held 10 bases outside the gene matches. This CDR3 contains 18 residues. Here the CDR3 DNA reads TGTGCCAGCAGTTTAGCGCCGTCACGGGAGGGCCCCACCGGGGAGCTGTTTTTT. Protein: CASSLAPSREGPTGELFF.

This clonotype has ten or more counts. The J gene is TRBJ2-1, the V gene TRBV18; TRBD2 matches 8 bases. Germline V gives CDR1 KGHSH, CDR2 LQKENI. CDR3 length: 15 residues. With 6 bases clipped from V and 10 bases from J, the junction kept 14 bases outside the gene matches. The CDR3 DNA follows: TGTGCCAGCTCCCTTCGGGATAGCGGGGACGTGGAGCAGTTCTTC. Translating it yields CASSLRDSGDVEQFF.

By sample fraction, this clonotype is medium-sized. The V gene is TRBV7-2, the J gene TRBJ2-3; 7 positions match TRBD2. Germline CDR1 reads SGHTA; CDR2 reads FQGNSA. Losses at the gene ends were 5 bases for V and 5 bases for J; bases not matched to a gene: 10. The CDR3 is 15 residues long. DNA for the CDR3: TGTGCCAGCAGCATAGAGCGGGGCCGGAAAGATACGCAGTATTTT. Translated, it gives CASSIERGRKDTQYF.